This T cell receptor (beta chain) was sequenced during a study of identical twins. Study findings and constraints: The study found weaker excess twin sharing in beta out-of-frame sequences.

In TCRdb, the 5' RACE reads were re-called with MiXCR into one record per CDR3 protein. The repertoire holds about 810,000 distinct CDR3 sequences, with approximately 13% as singletons. Germline CDR1 and CDR2: LNHNV and YYDKDF (reference sequence). The CDR3 covers 14 residues. Trimming pared 0 bases from V and 0 bases from J, leaving 6 bases between. This clonotype turned up a few times. Its antigen is still unknown. This sample was also put to use in a study of yellow fever vaccine responses in identical twins.

Sequenced material: PBMCs. This sequence was found in a young woman in good health. The gene calls are TRBV15 and TRBJ2-7; possibly TRBD2 for D (5 bases). The CDR3 loop is CATSREGSSYEQYF. CDR3 nucleotides: TGTGCCACCAGCAGAGAGGGGAGCTCCTACGAGCAGTACTTC.